The TCR beta chain under discussion was sequenced for a study of cytomegalovirus exposure and HLA in healthy donors. Study-level results: In an earlier analysis, about 87% or about 30%: the productive usage of most TCR beta V segments.

60 Vbeta and 13 Jbeta primers were used in PCR. This table comes from immunoSEQ multiplex PCR, and its TCRdb copy is limited to in-frame clones, with some not included. The sample carries 45,000 or so clones, around 69% recorded once. To note about this clone: Its antigen remains unknown.

The ends were cut back, 6 bases at V and 7 bases at J, with 13 bases in the middle. Per germline, CDR1 MNHEY and CDR2 SMNVEV (reference sequence). The CDR3 totals 13 residues. Sequenced: PBMCs. The source is a woman aged 25 to 39 in good health and CMV-seronegative. J is TRBJ2-1 and V is TRBV27; D gene unclear. Here the CDR3 reads CASRTRLGNEQFF. CDR3 nucleotides: TGTGCCAGCAGAACACGACTTGGGAATGAGCAGTTCTTC.